This T cell receptor (beta chain) was retrieved from a study of blood T cell repertoires in COVID-19. In the original workflow: Nucleated cell number was recorded as an estimate derived from reference gene primer amplification. TCRdb's table, derived via immunoSEQ multiplex PCR, lists solely in-frame clones and lacks some. That table gives V, J and clone size, and the DNA gave D and trimming. The sample has over 6,000 clones; 86% are singletons. The sequence came from a human donor with active COVID-19. The donor label of this sample is uncertain. Sequenced: peripheral blood.

DNA of the CDR3: TGTGCCAGCAGCCGACAGGGGAGACAGTTCTTC. It specifies CASSRQGRQFF. V is TRBV6-5 and J is TRBJ2-1; 8 nucleotides align to TRBD1. The germline V gene has CDR1 MNHEY and CDR2 SVGAGI. CDR3 size: 11 residues. V trimming: 6 bases; J trimming: 13 bases; junction bases outside the gene matches: 5.